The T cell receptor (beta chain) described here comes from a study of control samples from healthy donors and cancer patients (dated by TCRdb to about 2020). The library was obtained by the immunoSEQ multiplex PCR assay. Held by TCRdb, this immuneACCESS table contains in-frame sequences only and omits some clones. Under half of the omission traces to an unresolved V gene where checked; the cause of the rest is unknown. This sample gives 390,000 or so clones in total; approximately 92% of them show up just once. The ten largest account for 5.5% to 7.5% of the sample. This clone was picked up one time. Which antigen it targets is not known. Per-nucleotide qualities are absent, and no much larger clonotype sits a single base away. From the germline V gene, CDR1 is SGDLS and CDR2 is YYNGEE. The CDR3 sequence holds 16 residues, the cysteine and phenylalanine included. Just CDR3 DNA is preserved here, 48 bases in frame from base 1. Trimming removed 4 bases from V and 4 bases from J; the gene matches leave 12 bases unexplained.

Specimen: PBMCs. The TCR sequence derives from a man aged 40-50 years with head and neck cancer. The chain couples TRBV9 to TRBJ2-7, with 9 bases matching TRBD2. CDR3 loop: CASSHSSGTSNYEQYF. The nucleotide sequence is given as TGTGCCAGCAGCCACTCCTCCGGGACTAGCAATTACGAGCAGTACTTC.